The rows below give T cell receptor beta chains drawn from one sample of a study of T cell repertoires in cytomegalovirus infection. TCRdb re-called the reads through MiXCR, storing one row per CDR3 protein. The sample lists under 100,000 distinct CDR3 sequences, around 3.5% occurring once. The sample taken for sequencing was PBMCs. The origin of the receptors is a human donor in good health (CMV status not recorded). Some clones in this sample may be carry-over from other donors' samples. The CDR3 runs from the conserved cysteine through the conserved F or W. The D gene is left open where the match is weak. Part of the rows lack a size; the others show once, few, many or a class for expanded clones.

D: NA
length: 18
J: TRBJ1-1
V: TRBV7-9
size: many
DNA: TGTGCCAGCAGCTTAGCGAGTGACTTAGGGGGGGCGAACACTGAAGCTTTCTTT
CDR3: CASSLASDLGGANTEAFF

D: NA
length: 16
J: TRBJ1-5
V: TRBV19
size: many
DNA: TGTGCCAGTAGTCCCACCGCAGGGACCAGCAATCAGCCCCAGCATTTT
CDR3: CASSPTAGTSNQPQHF

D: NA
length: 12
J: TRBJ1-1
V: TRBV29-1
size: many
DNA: TGCAGCGTTGACAACGGAGACACTGAAGCTTTCTTT
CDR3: CSVDNGDTEAFF

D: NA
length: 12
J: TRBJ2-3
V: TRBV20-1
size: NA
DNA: TGCAGCGCCCCCCGGGGCACAGATACGCAGTATTTT
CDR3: CSAPRGTDTQYF

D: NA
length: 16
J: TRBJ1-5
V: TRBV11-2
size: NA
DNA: TGTGCCAGCAGCTTAGACAGGCCCAATAGCAATCAGCCCCAGCATTTT
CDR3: CASSLDRPNSNQPQHF

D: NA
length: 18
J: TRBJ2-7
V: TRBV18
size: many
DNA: TGTGCCAGCTCACGCGCGGCCGCCCAAGGGTCGAGCTCCTACGAGCAGTACTTC
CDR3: CASSRAAAQGSSSYEQYF

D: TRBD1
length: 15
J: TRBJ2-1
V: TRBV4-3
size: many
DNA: TGCGCCAGCAGCCAACCGGACAGGGGAGGCAATGAGCAGTTCTTC
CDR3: CASSQPDRGGNEQFF

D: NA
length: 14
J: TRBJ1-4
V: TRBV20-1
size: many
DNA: TGCAGTGCTAGAGACAGGCAGGGTGGTGAAAAACTGTTTTTT
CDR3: CSARDRQGGEKLFF

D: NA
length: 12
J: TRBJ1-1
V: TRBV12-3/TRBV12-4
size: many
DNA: TGTGCCAGCAGTTTACGTCGCACTGAAGCTTTCTTT
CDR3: CASSLRRTEAFF

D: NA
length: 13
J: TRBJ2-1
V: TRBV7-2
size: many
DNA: TGTGCCAGCAGCTCCCGCCGGGACAATGAGCAGTTCTTC
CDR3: CASSSRRDNEQFF

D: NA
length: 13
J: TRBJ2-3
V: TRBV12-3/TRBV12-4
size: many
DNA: TGTGCCAGCAGTTTTAGGGGCGGCGCCGCCCAGTATTTT
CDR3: CASSFRGGAAQYF

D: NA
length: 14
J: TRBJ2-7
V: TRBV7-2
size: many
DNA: TGTGCCAGCAGCTCACCGCCTGACAGGTACGAGCAGTACTTC
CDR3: CASSSPPDRYEQYF

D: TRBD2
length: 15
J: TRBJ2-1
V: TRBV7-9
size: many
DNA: TGTGCCAGCAGCTTACCTAGCGGGGGGTACAATGAGCAGTTCTTC
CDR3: CASSLPSGGYNEQFF

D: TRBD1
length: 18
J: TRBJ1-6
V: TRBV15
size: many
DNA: TGTGCCACCAGCAGATCTCGACAGGGAGTCTCCTATAATTCACCCCTCCACTTT
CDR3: CATSRSRQGVSYNSPLHF

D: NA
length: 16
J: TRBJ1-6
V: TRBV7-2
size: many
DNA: TGTGCCAGCAGCCCGAATACCGGGGGTTATAATTCACCCCTCCACTTT
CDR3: CASSPNTGGYNSPLHF

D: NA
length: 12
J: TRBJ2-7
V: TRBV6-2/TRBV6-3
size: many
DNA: TGTGCCAGCAGCCAAATATCCTACGAGCAGTACTTC
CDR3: CASSQISYEQYF

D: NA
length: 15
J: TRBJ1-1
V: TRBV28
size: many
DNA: TGTGCCAGCAGTTTAGCCCGGGGGGACAACACTGAAGCTTTCTTT
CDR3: CASSLARGDNTEAFF

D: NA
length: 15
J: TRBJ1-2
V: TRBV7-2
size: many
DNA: TGTGCCAGCAGCTTAGTGGGGTCCGCTAACTATGGCTACACCTTC
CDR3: CASSLVGSANYGYTF

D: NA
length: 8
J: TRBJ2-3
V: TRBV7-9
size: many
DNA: TGTGCCAGCAGCTTAGTCGATTTT
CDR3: CASSLVDF

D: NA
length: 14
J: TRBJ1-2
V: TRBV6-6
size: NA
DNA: TGTGCCAGCAGTTACTCGAAAGGGACCTATGGCTACACCTTC
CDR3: CASSYSKGTYGYTF

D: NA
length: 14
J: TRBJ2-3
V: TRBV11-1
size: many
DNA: TGTGCCAGCAGCTTAGGGGAAAGGACAGATACGCAGTATTTT
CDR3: CASSLGERTDTQYF

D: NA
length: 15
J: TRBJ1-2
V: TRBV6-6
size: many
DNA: TGTGCCAGCAGTTACTCCGGGGACGGTAACTATGGCTACACCTTC
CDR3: CASSYSGDGNYGYTF